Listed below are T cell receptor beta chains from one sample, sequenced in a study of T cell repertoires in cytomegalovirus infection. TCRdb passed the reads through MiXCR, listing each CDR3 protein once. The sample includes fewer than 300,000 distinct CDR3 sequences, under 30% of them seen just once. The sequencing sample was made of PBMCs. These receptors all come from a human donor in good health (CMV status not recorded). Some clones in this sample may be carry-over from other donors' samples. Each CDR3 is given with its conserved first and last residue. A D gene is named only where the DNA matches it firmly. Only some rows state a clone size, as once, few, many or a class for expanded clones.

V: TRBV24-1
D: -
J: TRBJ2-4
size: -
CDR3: CATSDSGGGAKNIQYF
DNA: TGTGCCACCAGTGACTCAGGGGGAGGGGCCAAAAACATTCAGTACTTC

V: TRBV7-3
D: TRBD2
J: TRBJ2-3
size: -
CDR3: CASSLLAGVNTDTQYF
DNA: TGTGCCAGCAGCTTACTAGCGGGAGTAAACACAGATACGCAGTATTTT

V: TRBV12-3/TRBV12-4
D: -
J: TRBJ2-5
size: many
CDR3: CASSVSGNKQETQYF
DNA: TGTGCCAGCAGCGTTAGCGGTAATAAACAAGAGACCCAGTACTTC

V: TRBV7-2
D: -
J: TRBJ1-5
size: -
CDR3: CASSLGDPQPQHF
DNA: TGTGCCAGCAGCTTGGGGGACCCCCAGCCCCAGCATTTT

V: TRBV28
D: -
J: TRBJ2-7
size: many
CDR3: CASNYPRGTFVAEQYF
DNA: TGTGCCAGCAATTACCCCAGGGGAACATTCGTAGCGGAGCAGTACTTC

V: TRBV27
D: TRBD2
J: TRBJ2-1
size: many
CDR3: CASSLWEGGNEQFF
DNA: TGTGCCAGCAGTTTATGGGAGGGCGGCAATGAGCAGTTCTTC

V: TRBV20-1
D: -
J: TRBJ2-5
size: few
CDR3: CSARPLAETQYF
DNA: TGCAGTGCTAGACCACTAGCAGAGACCCAGTACTTC

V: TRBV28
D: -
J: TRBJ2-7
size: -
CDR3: CASSPRTEQYF
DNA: TGTGCCAGCAGTCCGCGAACCGAGCAGTACTTC

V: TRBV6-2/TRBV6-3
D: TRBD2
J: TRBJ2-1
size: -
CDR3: CASSYWTSGRANEQFF
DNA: TGTGCCAGCAGCTATTGGACTAGCGGGAGGGCCAATGAGCAGTTCTTC

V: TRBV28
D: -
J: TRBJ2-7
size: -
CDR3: CASSRYEQYF
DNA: TGTGCCAGCAGCCGCTACGAGCAGTACTTC

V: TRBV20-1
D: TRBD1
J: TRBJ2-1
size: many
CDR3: CSASSGTGLPNEQFF
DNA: TGCAGTGCTAGCTCCGGGACAGGGTTGCCCAATGAGCAGTTCTTC

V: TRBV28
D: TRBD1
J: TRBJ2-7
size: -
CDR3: CASSFWDRGSRGSYEQYF
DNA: TGTGCCAGCAGCTTTTGGGACAGGGGCTCCCGAGGGTCCTACGAGCAGTACTTC

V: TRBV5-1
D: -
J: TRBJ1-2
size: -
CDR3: CASSFGYNYGYTF
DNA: TGCGCCAGCAGCTTTGGATACAACTATGGCTACACCTTC

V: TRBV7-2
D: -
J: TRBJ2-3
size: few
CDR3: CASSLEAGGTDTQYF
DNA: TGTGCCAGCAGCTTAGAGGCAGGGGGCACAGATACGCAGTATTTT

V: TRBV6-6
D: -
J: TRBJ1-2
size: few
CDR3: CASQPSTGWRYGYTF
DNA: TGTGCCAGCCAACCTTCAACAGGGTGGAGGTATGGCTACACCTTC

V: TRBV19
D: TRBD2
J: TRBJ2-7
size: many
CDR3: CASGTPGDYPLEQYF
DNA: TGTGCCAGCGGAACCCCCGGGGACTATCCCCTCGAGCAGTACTTC

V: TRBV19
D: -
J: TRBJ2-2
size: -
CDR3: CASTVRTGELFF
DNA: TGTGCCAGTACCGTAAGGACCGGGGAGCTGTTTTTT

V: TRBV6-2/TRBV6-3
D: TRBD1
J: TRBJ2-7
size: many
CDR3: CASGKTGTGGSYEQYF
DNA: TGTGCCAGCGGAAAGACCGGGACAGGGGGCTCCTACGAGCAGTACTTC

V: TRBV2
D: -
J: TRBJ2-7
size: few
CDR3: CASSGSRAYEQYF
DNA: TGTGCCAGCAGTGGGTCCCGCGCCTACGAGCAGTACTTC

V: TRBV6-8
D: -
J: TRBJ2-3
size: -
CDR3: CASSFLVRGTDTQYF
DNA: TGTGCCAGCAGTTTCCTAGTCCGGGGCACAGATACGCAGTATTTT

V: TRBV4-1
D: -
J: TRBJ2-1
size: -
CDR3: CASSQEGGWNEQFF
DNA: TGTGCCAGCAGCCAAGAGGGCGGGTGGAATGAGCAGTTCTTC

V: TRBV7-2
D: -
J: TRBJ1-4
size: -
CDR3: CASSLWASNEKLFF
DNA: TGTGCCAGCAGCTTATGGGCTTCAAATGAAAAACTGTTTTTT

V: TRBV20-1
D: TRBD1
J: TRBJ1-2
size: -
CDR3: CSARDDRAGYTF
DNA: TGCAGTGCTAGAGATGACAGGGCTGGCTACACCTTC

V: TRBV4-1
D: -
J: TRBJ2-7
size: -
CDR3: CASSRGTNYEQYF
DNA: TGCGCCAGCAGCCGCGGGACGAACTACGAGCAGTACTTC

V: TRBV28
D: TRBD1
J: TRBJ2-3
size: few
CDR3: CASSRDRGTDTQYF
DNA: TGTGCCAGCAGCCGGGACAGGGGAACAGATACGCAGTATTTT

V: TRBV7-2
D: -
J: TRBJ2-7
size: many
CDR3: CASSLVGGNYEQYF
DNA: TGTGCCAGCAGCTTAGTCGGGGGTAACTACGAGCAGTACTTC

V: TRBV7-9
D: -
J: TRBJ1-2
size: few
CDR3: CASSLGGSKSYGYTF
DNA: TGTGCCAGCAGCTTAGGGGGGTCCAAGAGCTATGGCTACACCTTC

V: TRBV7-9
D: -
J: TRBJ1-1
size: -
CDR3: CASSPAGLPEGTEAFF
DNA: TGTGCCAGCAGCCCGGCGGGGCTTCCAGAGGGCACTGAAGCTTTCTTT

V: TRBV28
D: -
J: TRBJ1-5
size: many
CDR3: CASSGTANQPQHF
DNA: TGTGCCAGCAGCGGGACGGCAAATCAGCCCCAGCATTTT

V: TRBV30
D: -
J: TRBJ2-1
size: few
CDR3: CAWSMVKGFYNEQFF
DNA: TGTGCCTGGAGTATGGTTAAGGGGTTTTACAATGAGCAGTTCTTC

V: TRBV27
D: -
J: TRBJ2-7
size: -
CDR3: CASSPLRSRDTLSYEQYF
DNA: TGTGCCAGCAGTCCACTTCGCTCCCGGGACACCCTCTCCTACGAGCAGTACTTC

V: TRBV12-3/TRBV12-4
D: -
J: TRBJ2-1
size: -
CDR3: CAISKTSTTYNEQFF
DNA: TGTGCCATCAGCAAAACTAGCACTACCTACAATGAGCAGTTCTTC

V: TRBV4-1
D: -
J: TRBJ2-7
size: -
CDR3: CASREVPTRRNEQYF
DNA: TGCGCCAGCAGGGAAGTCCCCACACGTCGCAACGAGCAGTACTTC

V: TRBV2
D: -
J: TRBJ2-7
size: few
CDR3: CASSGNRDDEQYF
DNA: TGTGCCAGCAGTGGGAACAGGGACGACGAGCAGTACTTC

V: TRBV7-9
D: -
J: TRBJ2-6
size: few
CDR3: CASRGPRSGANVLTF
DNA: TGTGCCAGCAGGGGACCGAGGTCTGGGGCCAACGTCCTGACTTTC

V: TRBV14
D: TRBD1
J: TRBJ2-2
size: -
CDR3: CASSRFKGARTNTGELFF
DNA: TGTGCCAGCAGCCGATTTAAGGGGGCGCGGACGAACACCGGGGAGCTGTTTTTT

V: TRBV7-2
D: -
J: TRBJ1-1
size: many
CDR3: CASSLGLVTEAFF
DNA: TGTGCCAGCAGCTTAGGACTTGTCACTGAAGCTTTCTTT

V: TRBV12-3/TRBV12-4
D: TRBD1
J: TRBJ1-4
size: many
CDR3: CASSSGQGGEKLFF
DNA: TGTGCCAGCAGTTCTGGACAGGGAGGAGAAAAACTGTTTTTT

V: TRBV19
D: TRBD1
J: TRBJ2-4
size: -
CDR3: CASRPWTGDAKNIQYF
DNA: TGTGCCAGTAGGCCCTGGACAGGGGACGCCAAAAACATTCAGTACTTC

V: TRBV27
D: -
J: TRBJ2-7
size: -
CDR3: CATRKQGGGSYEQYF
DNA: TGTGCCACACGGAAACAGGGAGGGGGTTCCTACGAGCAGTACTTC

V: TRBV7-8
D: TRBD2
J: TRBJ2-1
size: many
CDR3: CASSRAMERGSYNEQFF
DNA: TGTGCCAGCAGCCGAGCTATGGAGCGGGGGTCCTACAATGAGCAGTTCTTC

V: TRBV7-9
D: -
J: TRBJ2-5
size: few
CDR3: CASSLAVPVKGETQYF
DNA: TGTGCCAGCAGCTTGGCGGTTCCAGTCAAGGGGGAGACCCAGTACTTC

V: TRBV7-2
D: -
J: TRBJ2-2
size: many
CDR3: CASSLGPAGELFF
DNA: TGTGCCAGCAGCTTAGGTCCGGCCGGGGAGCTGTTTTTT

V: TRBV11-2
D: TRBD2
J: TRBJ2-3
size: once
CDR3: CASSTGLAGRNTQCF
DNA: TGTGCCAGCAGCACCGGACTAGCGGGGCGAAATACGCAGTGTTTT